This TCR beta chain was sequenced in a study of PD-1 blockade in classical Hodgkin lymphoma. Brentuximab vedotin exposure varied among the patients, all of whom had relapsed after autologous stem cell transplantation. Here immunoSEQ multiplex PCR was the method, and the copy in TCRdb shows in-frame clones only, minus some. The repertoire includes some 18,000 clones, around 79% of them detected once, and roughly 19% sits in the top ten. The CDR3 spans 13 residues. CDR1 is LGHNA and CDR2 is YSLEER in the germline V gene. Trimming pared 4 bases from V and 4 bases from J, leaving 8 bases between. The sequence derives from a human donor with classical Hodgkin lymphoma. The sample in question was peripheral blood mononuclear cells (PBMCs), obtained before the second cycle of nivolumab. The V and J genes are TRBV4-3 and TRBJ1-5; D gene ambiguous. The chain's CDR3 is CASSPQTNQPQHF. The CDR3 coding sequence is TGCGCCAGCAGCCCCCAAACGAATCAGCCCCAGCATTTT.